Sequencing of this TCR beta chain was carried out in a study of blood T cell repertoires in COVID-19. Whole-study context: Italy, Spain and the United States were the sources of the convalescent and acute COVID-19 samples.

Per the original methods: Reference gene primer amplification in the assay estimated nucleated cell counts. Libraries were prepared by immunoSEQ multiplex PCR; TCRdb keeps only in-frame clonotypes and omits some of them. V and J calls and clone size come straight from that table; D and trimming were deduced from the DNA. The table records 410,000 or so clones, approximately 89% of them present only once. V lost 1 base and J lost 4, with 16 bases in between. The germline V gene has CDR1 LGHDT and CDR2 YNNKEL (reference sequence). The CDR3 runs 16 residues. This TCR was sampled from a woman aged 40 to 49 with COVID-19, enrolled during active disease. Sample: peripheral blood. The chain carries TRBV3-1 (or the pseudogene TRBV3-2) and TRBJ1-2; a possible D gene is TRBD1 (5 bases). The CDR3 region has the DNA TGTGCCAGCAGCCAAGTGACGGGATCCGGGGGCTATGGCTACACCTTC. Residues: CASSQVTGSGGYGYTF.